The present T cell receptor (beta chain) was sequenced within a study of blood T cell repertoires in COVID-19 (dated by TCRdb to between 2020 and 2021). For context, the study as a whole: Samples covering the acute and convalescent phases of COVID-19 were provided by collaborators in the United States, Italy and Spain. The material from the prospective study consisted of cDNA or gDNA derived from T cells, B-cell-depleted T cells, or PBMCs. Subjects who had been exposed to COVID-19, were actively infected with it, or had recovered from it provided the deeply sampled blood TCRbeta repertoires that made up the dataset. A freely available public database, intended as a resource for researchers studying the immune response to SARS-CoV-2, is where the repertoires were released. The samples were drawn from two sources: the first 160 participants of the ongoing ImmuneRACE study, and 1,000 to 1,500 subjects contributed by 6 global collaborators. Nearly every sample came with metadata listing a de-identified subject ID, COVID-19 status, age in years and sex. Where available, HLA class I and class II types were obtained from metadata supplied by the sample provider rather than from assay-based typing. The paper as a whole reports these results and caveats: Clinical and demographic metadata were provided uncurated, with the amount varying by source and participant.

The CDR1 and CDR2 encoded by the germline V gene (reference sequence) are LNHNV and YYDKDF. The junction shows trimming of 3 bases on V and 4 bases on J, and the gene matches do not reach 1 base of it. From the cysteine up to the phenylalanine, the CDR3 has a length of 13 residues. Only CDR3 DNA remains: 39 bases, in frame from the first base. Collaborating institutions collected whole blood in K2EDTA tubes following their own protocols. For TCRbeta analysis, collaborator samples were shipped as frozen whole blood, as isolated PBMCs, or as DNA extracted from either sample type. This clone is identified as medium-sized (0.01 to 0.1%). Its binding antigen is unknown. Base qualities are not recorded, but no much larger clone differs from it by a single base. The same CDR3 arises from other DNA sequences in this sample as well. TCRbeta CDR3 regions were amplified from genomic DNA by means of the immunoSEQ Assay, a bias-controlled multiplex PCR. The authors' pipeline ran thus. The number of nucleated cells in each sample was estimated by amplification of reference gene primers within the assay. Sequence reads were collapsed and filtered to measure the absolute abundance of every unique TCRbeta CDR3 rearrangement. For each sample, productive Simpson clonality was calculated as the square root of Simpson's diversity index across productive rearrangements. TCRdb's version of the immuneACCESS table is confined to in-frame rearrangements and falls short of the full clone set. An unresolved V gene accounts for under half of the shortfall where checked; the remainder is of unknown origin. That table is the source of V, J and clone size, and D and trimming were worked out from the DNA. This sample lists 35,000 to 50,000 clones; roughly 84% were detected once. The top ten constitute roughly 15% of the sample.

The chain employs TRBV15 and TRBJ2-5, with 8 bases in between that match TRBD2. The clonotype originates from a man aged 50 or older with active or convalescent COVID-19. Sequencing input: peripheral blood. CDR3 loop: CATSRAGGETQYF. In nucleotide form, the sequence is TGTGCCACCAGCAGGGCGGGGGGAGAGACCCAGTACTTC.